This T cell receptor beta chain was found in a study of shared clonotypes between healthy human individuals. Study summary: Researchers assigned three CD4 naive, three CD4 memory, two CD8 naive and one CD8 memory plate to each donor. Findings and caveats of the study: Richness estimates generally favored naive over memory subsets. Rarefaction curves obtained for sorted subsets showed sequencing incomplete despite large depth.

As defined, naive CD8 cells were CD45RO-negative and positively selected for CCR7, with terminally differentiated effector memory CD45RA+ cells excluded. In the original analysis: ImmunoSEQ supplied junction-only sequences lacking quality scores, so filtering was different. Sequencing was performed with immunoSEQ multiplex PCR; in TCRdb, only in-frame clones are kept and a portion is missing. D and trimming were read from the DNA, whereas the V and J calls and clone size are those reported in that table. This sample has some 2 million clones, with approximately 94% found just once. V lost 2 bases to trimming and J lost 6 bases, with 5 bases between them. CDR1 and CDR2 (germline): SGHTS, YDEGEE. The CDR3 loop spans 12 amino acids. Points on this clone: Its matching antigen is unknown.

This sequence originates from a man between 18 and 35 years old in good health. This chain uses TRBV5-8 with TRBJ1-4, with no clear D. The sequencing input was naive CD8+ T cells sorted from blood. CDR3 sequence reads: CASSFSDEKLFF. In DNA form, the CDR3 reads TGTGCCAGCAGCTTCTCAGATGAAAAACTGTTTTTT.